The text below deals with one T cell receptor (beta chain). The antigen is undetermined. This sample stems from a study of cytomegalovirus exposure and HLA in healthy donors. Overall study findings and caveats: An analysis done earlier found most TCR beta V segments productive about 87% or about 30% of the time. Specific recognition of CMV antigens was confirmed in vitro for a few chains (all CMV-associated).

Nominal health characterized the donors when sampled, though unrecorded immune exposures were likely. The PCR contained 60 Vbeta and 13 Jbeta primers. As originally analysed: Roughly 11 million of the about 80 million unique TCR beta chains counted in a later analysis were shared. Some clones are missing from TCRdb's copy, which holds only in-frame ones; the method was immunoSEQ multiplex PCR. V, J and clone size are those of that table, while D and trimming were read from the DNA. This table holds around 120,000 clones, about 83% found once. The CDR3 runs 14 residues. Germline V gene lookup returns CDR1 SGHTA and CDR2 FQGNSA. V lost 5 bases and J 4 bases, leaving 15 bases between the germline ends.

The sequenced material came from PBMCs. V is TRBV7-2 and J is TRBJ2-7; D remains unclear. The TCR originated in a man aged 25 to 40 in good health and CMV-seronegative. The CDR3 region is CASSTHRVGYEQYF. The CDR3 DNA reads TGTGCCAGCAGCACACACCGGGTGGGTTACGAGCAGTACTTC.